The T cell receptor beta chain under discussion was sequenced for a study of blood T cell repertoires in COVID-19. The CDR3 extends over 17 amino acids. V dropped 8 bases and J dropped 0; count of bases not matched to a gene: 8. Germline CDR1 is LNHNV and CDR2 is YYDKDF (reference sequence). Assay: immunoSEQ multiplex PCR; the TCRdb copy retains only in-frame clones and omits some. The data contain about 110,000 clones, 75% to 90% of them singletons. The sequence was obtained from a woman in her sixties or seventies with acute or convalescent COVID-19. The gene calls are TRBV15 and TRBJ2-1; 12 bases fit TRBD2. Specimen: peripheral blood. The CDR3 DNA sequence: TGTGCCACCCGGGAGACTAGCGGGGGAAGCTCCTACAATGAGCAGTTCTTC. This sequence encodes CATRETSGGSSYNEQFF.